A single sample gave rise to the 19 T cell receptor beta chains below, sequenced in a study of blood T cells in healthy people across ages. The authors ran a second PCR of about 6 to 11 cycles using a sample-barcoded 5' primer and a J-beta primer mix. TCRdb re-called the 5' RACE reads with MiXCR, one entry per CDR3 protein. This table has 450,000 to 700,000 distinct CDR3 sequences, roughly 28% appearing once. Sequenced: blood. These receptors came from a woman in her 70s in good health.

This clonotype was detected once. V gene TRBV6-2 or TRBV6-3 combines with J gene TRBJ2-7; possible D gene TRBD2, 6 bases. The V end lost 7 bases, the J end lost 3 bases, and 19 bases lay between the germline ends. The germline V gene has CDR1 MNHEY and CDR2 SVGEGT. This CDR3 is 15 amino acids long. CDR3 sequence reads: CASIVDPGLNYEQYF. The CDR3 DNA sequence: TGTGCCAGCATCGTAGACCCGGGACTGAACTACGAGCAGTACTTC.

This clonotype was observed a few times. V gene TRBV6-2 or TRBV6-3 combines with J gene TRBJ1-1; D gene uncertain. CDR1 is MNHEY and CDR2 is SVGEGT in the germline V gene. The germline V and J ends were trimmed by 6 bases and 3 bases, with 17 bases remaining between them. The CDR3 covers 15 residues. The CDR3 protein is CASSPPDGRHTEAFF. The CDR3 DNA reads as TGTGCCAGCAGCCCTCCGGACGGCCGCCACACTGAAGCTTTCTTT.

CDR3: CASRIQDTGELFF. The CDR3 DNA reads TGTGCCAGCAGGATACAGGACACCGGGGAGCTGTTTTTT. The chain couples TRBV7-6 to TRBJ2-2; maybe TRBD1 (5 bases). CDR3 length: 13 amino acids. Germline loops: CDR1 SGHVS, CDR2 FNYEAQ. V was pared by 6 bases and J by 3 bases, with 8 bases between. Drawing the rest from reference TRBV7-6 and TRBJ2-2, the complete variable domain is GAGVSQSPRYKVTKRGQDVALRCDPISGHVSLYWYRQALGQGPEFLTYFNYEAQQDKSGLPNDRFSAERPEGSISTLTIQRTEQRDSAMYRCASRIQDTGELFFGEGSRLTVL.

The chain employs TRBV11-1 and TRBJ1-4; no clear D gene. CDR3 length: 14 residues. Germline loops: CDR1 SGHAT, CDR2 FQDESV (reference sequence). V lost 5 bases to trimming and J lost 4 bases, with 11 bases between them. The CDR3: CASSTTPFNEKLFF. CDR3 bases: TGTGCCAGCAGCACGACACCTTTTAATGAAAAACTGTTTTTT.

This clonotype was found once. A much larger clonotype is one base distant, so this may be a read error. The rearrangement joins TRBV7-2 to TRBJ2-3; 7 bases agree with TRBD2. V lost 3 bases, J lost 5 bases, and 14 bases stayed unmatched. The CDR3 has 17 residues. CDR1 is SGHTA and CDR2 is FQGNSA in the germline V gene. The CDR3 reads CASSFVSGWTTRDTQYF. DNA for the CDR3: TGTGCCAGCAGCTTCGTTAGCGGGTGGACCACCCGAGATACGCAGTATTTT.

CDR3 coding DNA: TGTGCCAGCAGCTTCGGGACAGGGGGCGCGGGTGGCTACACCTTC. Protein product: CASSFGTGGAGGYTF. This chain uses TRBV7-2 with TRBJ1-2; TRBD1 matches at 12 bases. Trimming at V came to 3 bases and at J to 7 bases, leaving 6 bases not matched to a gene. The CDR3 loop spans 15 amino acids. CDR1 and CDR2 (germline): SGHTA, FQGNSA.

This sequence joins TRBV20-1 and TRBJ2-5; no definite D call. The closer fit of TRBJ2-7 to the DNA end suggests the J call may be wrong. The V gene's germline CDR1 is DFQATT and CDR2 SNEGSKA (reference sequence). The CDR3 covers 13 residues. CDR3 loop: CSARELTYNEQYF. The CDR3, as DNA: TGCAGTGCTAGAGAACTTACGTACAACGAGCAGTACTTC.

The rearrangement links TRBV6-2 or TRBV6-3 to TRBJ1-5; D remains ambiguous. The CDR3 runs 14 residues. In germline, CDR1 is MNHEY, CDR2 SVGEGT. Deletions cut 5 bases from V and 4 bases from J, with 12 bases between. The CDR3 DNA follows: TGTGCCAGCAGTCCTAGGGCTCGGAATCAGCCCCAGCATTTT. Its protein is CASSPRARNQPQHF.

The chain uses TRBV12-3 or TRBV12-4 and TRBJ2-1; 9 positions match TRBD1. The J call could be wrong; TRBJ2-7 is a better fit for the DNA end. This CDR3 comprises 14 residues. CDR3 loop: CASSRMGQGYEQYF. For the CDR3, the DNA is TGTGCCAGCAGTCGTATGGGACAGGGCTACGAGCAGTACTTC.

The chain has TRBV3-1 and TRBJ2-7; D is ambiguous. V was shortened by 1 base and J by 0 bases, with 10 bases between the two germline ends. CDR3 length: 15 residues. Germline V gene sequence: CDR1 LGHDT, CDR2 YNNKEL (reference sequence). This chain's CDR3 is CASSQGALSSYEQYF. CDR3 in DNA: TGTGCCAGCAGCCAAGGGGCTCTGAGCTCCTACGAGCAGTACTTC.

Only a few counts were recorded for this clonotype. The chain recombines TRBV7-3 with TRBJ1-2; the D gene is possibly TRBD1 (5 bases). CDR1 is SGHTA, CDR2 FQGTGA, per germline. Trimming stripped 4 bases from V and 1 base from J, with 16 bases between. The CDR3 totals 16 residues. CDR3 sequence (DNA): TGTGCCAGCAGCTCCTCGGCGCTCGACAGTAACTATGGCTACACCTTC. This codes for CASSSSALDSNYGYTF.

This clonotype was observed a handful of times. The chain couples TRBV24-1 to TRBJ2-7; TRBD1 matches at 7 bases. Germline V gives CDR1 KGHDR, CDR2 SFDVKD. The CDR3 runs 16 residues. The trim removed 3 bases at V and 2 bases at J, leaving 9 bases unmatched. The CDR3 region is CATSDAGTAGAYEQYF. The CDR3 nucleotides are TGTGCCACCAGTGATGCCGGGACAGCCGGAGCCTACGAGCAGTACTTC.

Remarks on this clonotype: Germline is not matched at one junction end, which may reflect a read error. V and J are TRBV7-9 and TRBJ1-2; TRBD1 matches at 9 bases. Germline V gene sequence: CDR1 SEHNR, CDR2 FQNEAQ (reference sequence). The CDR3 sequence is 16 residues long. The CDR3: CASSLQGQGGNYGYNF. The DNA for the CDR3 is TGTGCCAGCAGCTTACAGGGACAGGGCGGTAACTATGGCTACAACTTC.

In the case of this clonotype: This may be a read error, as it is one base from a much larger clone. The rearrangement joins TRBV29-1 to TRBJ1-1; D possibly corresponds to TRBD1 (5 bases). CDR3 length: 17 residues. Germline assignment: CDR1 SQVTM and CDR2 ANQGSEA. CDR3 sequence: CSIEEVGAVAADTEAFF. DNA for the CDR3: TGCAGCATTGAAGAGGTTGGGGCCGTAGCAGCGGACACTGAAGCTTTCTTT.

About this clonotype itself: Its ends do not fully match the called genes, so a read error is possible. This rearrangement joins TRBV24-1 to TRBJ1-1, with no clear D. This CDR3 has 12 residues. CDR1 and CDR2 from the germline V gene are KGHDR and SFDVKD. The CDR3: CATSDLGTEALF. The CDR3 DNA follows: TGTGCCACCAGTGATTTGGGTACTGAAGCTCTCTTT.

J is TRBJ1-1 and V is TRBV20-1; D is uncertain. The CDR3 spans 14 residues. Between the trimmed V and J ends, which lost 0 bases and 0 bases, there was a span of 8 bases. Germline lookup yields CDR1 DFQATT and CDR2 SNEGSKA (reference sequence). The CDR3 DNA reads as TGCAGTGCTAGAGATCTCGGGCTGAACACTGAAGCTTTCTTT. It translates to CSARDLGLNTEAFF.

This clonotype has more than one count but fewer than ten. This chain connects TRBV12-3 or TRBV12-4 to TRBJ2-4, with TRBD2 matching over 7 bases. This CDR3 region has 15 residues. With 6 bases clipped from V and 1 base from J, the junction kept 6 bases outside the gene matches. The CDR3 reads CASRPVGGAKNIQYF. CDR3 in DNA: TGTGCCAGCAGGCCGGTCGGGGGGGCCAAAAACATTCAGTACTTC.

Comment on this clonotype: It may be a read error: a sequence one base away is much more abundant. This chain connects TRBV7-9 to TRBJ2-5; tentatively, D is TRBD2 (5 bases). The CDR3 totals 16 residues. Germline V gene sequence: CDR1 SEHNR, CDR2 FQNEAQ (reference sequence). The CDR3 reads CAGSPRRRTEQETQYF. CDR3 coding DNA: TGTGCCGGCAGCCCCAGGAGGCGGACGGAACAAGAGACCCAGTACTTC.

The rearrangement joins TRBV7-9 to TRBJ1-6; weak D call: TRBD1 (5 bases). Per the germline V gene, CDR1 is SEHNR and CDR2 is FQNEAQ (reference sequence). The CDR3 totals 16 residues. The V end lost 3 bases, the J end lost 0 bases, and 9 bases lay between the germline ends. The CDR3 DNA reads as TGTGCCAGCAGCTTGGGGCGGAGCTCCTATAATTCACCCCTCCACTTT. Its protein is CASSLGRSSYNSPLHF.